This TCR beta chain originates from a study of blood T cells in healthy people across ages. Per-sample PBMC isolation yielded at least 6 million cells. At least 5.5 micrograms of total RNA were extracted per sample. A second PCR, run for roughly 7 to 12 cycles, used a sample-barcoded 5' primer plus a J-beta primer mix. Template switching added a 12-random-nucleotide identifier to every cDNA molecule. One entry per CDR3 protein, called by TCRdb with MiXCR from the 5' RACE reads. The sample has about 640,000 distinct CDR3 sequences; around 31% are singletons. The CDR3 runs to 15 residues. Trimming removed 7 bases from V and 4 bases from J, with 19 bases in between.

The specimen was blood. The receptor comes from a woman of 80 years or more in good health. The chain recombines TRBV12-3 or TRBV12-4 with TRBJ2-5, with a weak D call TRBD1 (6 bases). Here the CDR3 DNA reads TGTGCCAGCAATGCTTACACAGGGCCCGTAGAGACCCAGTACTTC. Encoded protein: CASNAYTGPVETQYF.